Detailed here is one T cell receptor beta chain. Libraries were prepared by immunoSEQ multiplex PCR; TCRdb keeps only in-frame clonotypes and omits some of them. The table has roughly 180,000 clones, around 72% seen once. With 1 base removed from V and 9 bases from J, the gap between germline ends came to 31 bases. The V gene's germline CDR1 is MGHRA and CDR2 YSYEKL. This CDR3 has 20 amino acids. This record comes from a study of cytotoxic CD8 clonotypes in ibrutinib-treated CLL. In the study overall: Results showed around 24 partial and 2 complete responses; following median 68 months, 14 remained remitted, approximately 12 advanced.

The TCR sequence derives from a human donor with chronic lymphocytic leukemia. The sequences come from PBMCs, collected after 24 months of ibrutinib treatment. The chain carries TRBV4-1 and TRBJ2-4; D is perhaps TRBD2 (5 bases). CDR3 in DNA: TGCGCCAGCAGCCAAGGTAGGAGGTCAACCGAACCCGCCAAGTTGGGCATTCAGTACTTC. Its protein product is CASSQGRRSTEPAKLGIQYF.